The present entry profiles one T cell receptor (beta chain) with its context. The data originate from a study of blood T cell repertoires in COVID-19. The CDR3 contains 23 residues. In the original workflow: From reference gene primer amplification, estimates of nucleated cell counts were derived. The repertoire was sequenced with immunoSEQ multiplex PCR; TCRdb's copy has only in-frame clones and lacks some. The V and J calls and the clone size are those of that table, but D and trimming were determined from the DNA. The sample includes about 180,000 clones, about 83% of them seen just once. Source material: peripheral blood. The gene calls are TRBV21-1 and TRBJ2-7; the tabulated D call, TRBD2, remains unverified against the DNA. TRBV21-1 is tagged as a pseudogene. This TCR was sampled from a human donor in a cohort sampled during active COVID-19. For the CDR3, the DNA is TGTGCCAGCAGCAAATGCATTCTCGTTAGGCCCAAGCTAGCGGGGGATGGGATCTACGAGCAGTACTTC. This translates into CASSKCILVRPKLAGDGIYEQYF.